This TCR beta chain derives from a study of response to subunit inactivated influenza vaccine. TCRdb re-called the RT-PCR reads through MiXCR, storing one row per CDR3 protein. The sample holds hundreds of thousands of distinct CDR3 sequences, more than 11% seen once. The sequence derives from a man between 45 and 60 years old who received an inactivated influenza vaccine. The starting material was PBMCs from blood, obtained 14 to 15 days before vaccination.

CDR3 protein: CASSFIGDSGKRGGDTQYF. In nucleotides, the CDR3 is TGTGCCAGCAGCTTTATAGGAGATAGCGGGAAAAGAGGGGGAGATACGCAGTATTTT. The chain links TRBV11-2 to TRBJ2-3; 8 bases agree with TRBD2. Trimming removed 3 bases from V and 5 bases from J; junction bases left unmatched: 19. The CDR3 runs to 19 residues. Germline V gives CDR1 SGHAT, CDR2 FQNNGV.